This TCR beta chain was sequenced in a study of blood T cell repertoires in COVID-19. In the original processing: Reference gene primer amplification in the assay estimated nucleated cell counts. Sequencing was performed with immunoSEQ multiplex PCR; in TCRdb, only in-frame clones are kept and a portion is missing. V and J calls and clone size come straight from that table; D and trimming were deduced from the DNA. The sample includes a few hundred thousand clones, 88% seen only once; the top ten take roughly 10%. V lost 8 bases and J lost 0; bases outside the gene matches: 10. Germline V CDR1 and CDR2: MDHEN, SYDVKM. This CDR3 is 16 amino acids long.

This rearrangement joins TRBV28 to TRBJ1-5; 7 nucleotides line up with TRBD1. This clonotype was obtained from a woman under 40 with COVID-19, enrolled during active disease. The specimen sequenced was peripheral blood. CDR3 DNA sequence: TGTGCCAGCCGAAGACAGGGCGAGTATAGCAATCAGCCCCAGCATTTT. Its protein is CASRRQGEYSNQPQHF.